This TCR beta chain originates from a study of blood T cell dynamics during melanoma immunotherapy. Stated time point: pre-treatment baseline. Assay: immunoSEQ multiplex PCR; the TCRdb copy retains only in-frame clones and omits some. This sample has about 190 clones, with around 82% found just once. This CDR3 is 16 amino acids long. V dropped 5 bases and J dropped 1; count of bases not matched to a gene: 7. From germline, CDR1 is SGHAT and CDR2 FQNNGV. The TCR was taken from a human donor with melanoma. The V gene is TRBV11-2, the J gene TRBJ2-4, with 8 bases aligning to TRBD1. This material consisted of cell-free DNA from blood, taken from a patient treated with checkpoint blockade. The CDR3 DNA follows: TGTGCCAGCAGCCCAACGGACAGGGCGGCCAAAAACATTCAGTACTTC. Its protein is CASSPTDRAAKNIQYF.